This T cell receptor (beta chain) was captured by sequencing in a study of T-cell memory formation after mild COVID-19. Across the whole study: Most TCR clusters belonged to a single donor.

TCRdb ran MiXCR on the 5' RACE reads and lists one entry per CDR3 protein. The table shows about 410,000 distinct CDR3 sequences, with under 20% occurring only once. This clonotype was recorded at least ten times. As yet, its antigen is unknown. This CDR3 has 11 amino acids. The ends were cut back, 8 bases at V and 7 bases at J, with 8 bases in the middle. Study-level findings and limits: Pre-infection memory harbored some responding clones, suggesting cross-reactive memory joined. Unconfirmed was the SARS-CoV-2 specificity of second-wave clones that peaked on day 37.

Sequenced: PBMCs or a T cell subset sorted from them (not recorded which). The source of this sequence is a man between 18 and 35 years old who had mild COVID-19 (a few samples of this study predate the infection). Cell type and time point are not known. The chain is built from TRBV12-3 or TRBV12-4 and TRBJ2-2; D might be TRBD2 (5 bases). CDR3 sequence reads: CASRGLGELFF. The DNA of the CDR3 is TGTGCCAGCCGGGGTCTCGGGGAGCTGTTTTTT.